This TCR beta chain stems from a study of graft-versus-host responses after intestinal transplantation (dated by TCRdb to the early 2020s). About the full investigation: Multivisceral, liver-intestinal, or isolated intestinal transplants were received by the recipients. Every recipient was given anti-thymocyte globulin induction, followed by about three years of maintenance tacrolimus and steroids. Rather than going through the commercial service, samples from a few later patients were sequenced in-house on an Illumina MiSeq and processed with MiXCR. A peak of at least 4% donor T cells among recipient peripheral blood mononuclear cells was the definition used for donor T cell macrochimerism. Bulk TCR-beta CDR3 sequencing was used to track graft-versus-host and host-versus-graft alloreactive T cell clones in the graft, circulation and bone marrow after intestinal transplantation. Alloreactive clones were identified by sequencing pre-transplant mixed lymphocyte reaction products and comparing these products with unstimulated pre-transplant donor and recipient T cells. A cohort of about 26 intestinal transplant recipients, including one retransplant, was enrolled, and 3 patients lacking pretransplant specimens were excluded.

The CDR3 sequence holds 13 residues, the cysteine and phenylalanine included. Only the CDR3 portion is preserved as DNA: 39 bases, with reading frame beginning at the first base. CDR1 and CDR2 were assigned from the germline V gene as KGHSH and LQKENI. Relative to germline, V is 3 bases shorter and J is 3 bases shorter, with 8 bases between their ends. A remark on this clone: Its antigen is still unknown. Base qualities are not recorded, but no much larger clone differs from it by a single base.

Overall study results and their limits: Patients with donor T cell macrochimerism had high GvH to HvG T cell clonal ratios in their allografts. Early after transplant, peak levels of circulating GvH clones were found to be associated with declines in HvG clones. The relatively low number and heterogeneity of intestinal transplant patients limited the conclusions. GvH clones were detected in recipient bone marrow, and some of these GvH clones were observed earlier in ileal mucosa or blood, consistent with an intestinal mucosal origin.

The sample's time point label is to be understood as: cells obtained before transplantation from donor or recipient. CD3+CD4+ and CD3+CD8+ populations were FACS-sorted from unstimulated pre-transplant donor and recipient cells taken from spleen or lymph nodes. The library came from the immunoSEQ multiplex PCR assay. In most patients, genomic DNA was isolated using the Qiagen DNeasy Blood and Tissue Kit and sent frozen to Adaptive Biotechnologies for TCR sequencing. For most patients, genomic DNA was subjected to high-throughput TCR-beta CDR3 sequencing by Adaptive Biotechnologies. Processing in the source paper ran as follows. TCR sequencing data were retrieved from Adaptive's ImmunoSEQ software for 15 to 20 patients, whereas a few other patients were processed with MiXCR and VDJtools. To correct CD4 versus CD8 sorting errors, sequences present in both subsets at a frequency ratio below 5:1 were removed. CDR3 nucleotide sequences shared between donor and recipient were removed because their origin could not be assigned. Alloreactive clones required at least 2-fold expansion over unstimulated cells and minimum CFSE-low frequency of 0.002% (template counts) or 0.001% (read counts). Clones were considered mappable if detected in sequenced pre-transplant spleen, lymph node, or MLR CFSE-low populations of the donor or recipient. The cumulative frequency of alloreactive clones was calculated as a percentage of all sequences, weighted by copy number. Entries here come from immuneACCESS through TCRdb and include only in-frame sequences with V and J called. Some clones fail to appear in such tables; in the studies checked, an unresolved V gene covers under half of the shortfall, and the cause of the remainder is unknown. D and trimming were read from the DNA, whereas the V and J calls and clone size are those reported in that table. Here the sample has about 130,000 clones; approximately 90% occur a single time. The ten top clones hold around 0.16% of the sample.

The chain is made from TRBV18 and TRBJ1-2, with no confident D gene call. This TCR derives from a human donor who received an intestinal transplant. Specimen: unstimulated CD4+ T cells sorted from spleen or lymph node cells, collected before intestinal transplant. The sequenced DNA: TGTGCCAGCTCACCGGGGAGTGACTATGGCTACACCTTC. It is translated as CASSPGSDYGYTF.